The next 23 T cell receptor beta chains were all read from a single sample in a study of T cell responses to AZD1222 COVID-19 vaccine. Libraries were prepared by immunoSEQ multiplex PCR; TCRdb keeps only in-frame clonotypes and omits some of them. Among roughly 130,000 clones listed, about 88% were seen once. The sequencing here drew on peripheral blood, taken on day 0 of AZD1222 vaccination. The receptors derive from an adult in good health.

V gene TRBV7-2 combines with J gene TRBJ2-5, with TRBD1 matching 9 bases. CDR1 is SGHTA, CDR2 FQGNSA, per germline. V shed 5 bases and J 4 bases; nucleotides not matched to a gene: 5. The CDR3 sequence is 14 residues long. The CDR3, as DNA: TGTGCCAGCAGCATCGGACAGGGGAGAGAGACCCAGTACTTC. It specifies CASSIGQGRETQYF.

The gene calls are TRBV27 and TRBJ1-4; 7 positions agree with TRBD1. V lost 7 bases and J lost 8; bases outside the gene matches: 10. This CDR3 contains 14 residues. Germline CDR1 is MNHEY and CDR2 is SMNVEV (reference sequence). The CDR3, as DNA: TGTGCCAGCACATCCTTTGAGACAGGGGAAAAACTGTTTTTT. Protein product: CASTSFETGEKLFF.

V gene TRBV15 combines with J gene TRBJ1-5, with D tentatively TRBD1 (5 bases). V was pared by 0 bases and J by 7 bases, with 13 bases between. The germline CDR1 and CDR2 sequences are LNHNV and YYDKDF (reference sequence). CDR3 size: 15 residues. DNA of the CDR3: TGTGCCACCAGCAGAGATAAGGGGAGTTGGCAGCCCCAGCATTTT. Protein sequence: CATSRDKGSWQPQHF.

The chain joins TRBV6-5 to TRBJ2-1; D is unresolved. Germline-derived CDR1 and CDR2 are MNHEY and SVGAGI. The CDR3 extends over 13 amino acids. Trimming removed 2 bases at V and 6 bases at J, with 8 bases between. The CDR3 sequence is CASSYRHINEQFF. CDR3 nucleotide sequence: TGTGCCAGCAGTTACCGACATATCAATGAGCAGTTCTTC.

J is TRBJ1-5 and V is TRBV5-5, with TRBD1 as a possible D gene (6 bases). The length of the CDR3 is 15 residues. Trimming stripped 4 bases from V and 1 base from J, with 12 bases between. Germline CDR1 and CDR2: SGHKS and YYEKEE (reference sequence). CDR3 sequence reads: CASSQAGTSNQPQHF. CDR3 nucleotide sequence: TGTGCCAGCAGCCAAGCCGGGACAAGCAATCAGCCCCAGCATTTT.

This rearrangement joins TRBV6-5 to TRBJ2-7, with TRBD2 as a possible D gene (7 bases). This CDR3 comprises 14 residues. Trimming pared 4 bases from V and 3 bases from J, leaving 13 bases between. CDR1 and CDR2 (germline): MNHEY, SVGAGI. CDR3 bases: TGTGCCAGCAGTTCGCGGGGGCCGAACTACGAGCAGTACTTC. Translated, it gives CASSSRGPNYEQYF.

The CDR3 DNA reads as TGTGCCAGCAGGACAGGACAGCTGAACACTGAAGCTTTCTTT. Its translation is CASRTGQLNTEAFF. The chain has TRBV7-9 and TRBJ1-1, with TRBD1 as a possible D gene (6 bases). Germline V CDR1 and CDR2: SEHNR, FQNEAQ (reference sequence). This CDR3 has 14 residues. The V end lost 6 bases, the J end lost 0 bases, and 11 bases lay between the germline ends.

This chain connects TRBV5-1 to TRBJ1-4; 7 bases map to TRBD1. The CDR3 is 14 residues long. J was trimmed by 4 bases and V by 3 bases; bases with no gene match: 3. Germline V CDR1 and CDR2: SGHRS, YFSETQ. The CDR3 here is CASSSTGVNEKLFF. Written as DNA, the CDR3 is TGCGCCAGCAGCTCAACAGGGGTTAATGAAAAACTGTTTTTT.

The chain employs TRBV7-8 and TRBJ1-2; 7 nucleotides line up with TRBD1. There are 13 residues in the CDR3. Per the germline V gene, CDR1 is SGHVS and CDR2 is FQNEAQ. V dropped 5 bases and J dropped 4; count of bases not matched to a gene: 4. The CDR3 bases are TGTGCCAGCAGCCCCCAGGGGGTCTATGGCTACACCTTC. This codes for CASSPQGVYGYTF.

The CDR3 loop is CASSLMGVVPLHF. Here the CDR3 DNA reads TGTGCCAGCAGCTTGATGGGGGTGGTTCCCCTCCACTTT. V gene TRBV5-5 combines with J gene TRBJ1-6, with D tentatively TRBD1 (5 bases). In germline, CDR1 is SGHKS, CDR2 YYEKEE (reference sequence). The CDR3 runs to 13 residues. V dropped 1 base and J dropped 13 bases, with 12 bases sitting between them.

The V and J genes are TRBV11-2 and TRBJ1-1, with a possible D match to TRBD1 (5 bases). Trimming removed 0 bases from V and 1 base from J, with 12 bases in between. The CDR3 runs 16 residues. Germline V lookup: CDR1 SGHAT, CDR2 FQNNGV. CDR3 DNA: TGTGCCAGCAGCTTAGAGTGGCGACAGAAGAACACTGAAGCTTTCTTT. Its translation: CASSLEWRQKNTEAFF.

The J gene is TRBJ2-1, the V gene TRBV6-2 or TRBV6-3; the D is unclear. This CDR3 spans 14 amino acids. V lost 5 bases and J 8 bases, leaving 16 bases between the germline ends. Germline V gives CDR1 MNHEY, CDR2 SVGEGT. For the CDR3, the DNA is TGTGCCAGCAGTCTAGAAGGCCCTACTTATGAGCAGTTCTTC. The encoded protein is CASSLEGPTYEQFF.

The chain is built from TRBV27 and TRBJ2-7; 8 bases are a match to TRBD2. This CDR3 region has 14 residues. Germline assignment: CDR1 MNHEY and CDR2 SMNVEV (reference sequence). The trim removed 8 bases at V and 2 bases at J, leaving 8 bases unmatched. The CDR3 nucleotides read TGTGCCAGCCAACGAGCGGGGGAAACCTACGAGCAGTACTTC. Its protein is CASQRAGETYEQYF.

CDR3 sequence reads: CASSQDAASGGYNEQFF. CDR3 bases: TGCGCCAGCAGCCAAGATGCGGCTAGCGGGGGGTACAATGAGCAGTTCTTC. V gene TRBV4-3 combines with J gene TRBJ2-1; TRBD2 matches at 11 bases. V shed 0 bases, J shed 4 bases, and the junction held 5 bases outside the gene matches. From germline, CDR1 is LGHNA and CDR2 YSLEER. This CDR3 has 17 amino acids.

The rearrangement uses TRBV19 and TRBJ2-1; 12 bases align to TRBD2. This CDR3 spans 19 amino acids. The V gene end was trimmed by 1 base and the J gene end by 2 bases; junction bases not matched to a gene: 9. Germline assignment: CDR1 LNHDA and CDR2 SQIVND (reference sequence). In DNA form, the CDR3 reads TGTGCCAGTAGTATAGGGCTAGCGGGGGGGACTTACGCCTACAATGAGCAGTTCTTC. This encodes CASSIGLAGGTYAYNEQFF.

The V gene is TRBV27, the J gene TRBJ1-1, with D possibly matching TRBD1 (5 bases). Germline CDR1 MNHEY, CDR2 SMNVEV (reference sequence). Trimming left V 6 bases short and J 4 bases short, with 24 bases between. The CDR3 contains 17 residues. Written as DNA, the CDR3 is TGTGCCAGCAGCCACCGGGGCCGCAAGAAGTGGGGCACTGAAGCTTTCTTT. Translation: CASSHRGRKKWGTEAFF.

The chain is built from TRBV10-3 and TRBJ1-5; tentative D call: TRBD1 (6 bases). V lost 0 bases and J lost 6, with 18 bases in between. The CDR3 extends over 17 amino acids. The germline V gene has CDR1 ENHRY and CDR2 SYGVKD. CDR3 in DNA: TGTGCCATCAGTGAGTCGATGGCAGGGGCCGGGATTCAGCCCCAGCATTTT. It encodes CAISESMAGAGIQPQHF.

CDR3 sequence reads: CASSPVATNEKLFF. The CDR3 region has the DNA TGTGCCAGCTCACCGGTTGCAACTAATGAAAAACTGTTTTTT. The rearrangement links TRBV18 to TRBJ1-4, with D unclear. The length of the CDR3 is 14 residues. V was shortened by 3 bases and J by 0 bases, with 5 bases between the two germline ends. Germline CDR1 is KGHSH and CDR2 is LQKENI.

V is TRBV4-3 and J is TRBJ2-1, with D unclear. Trimming shortened V by 4 bases and J by 8 bases, and 12 bases separated the two germline ends. Germline loops: CDR1 LGHNA, CDR2 YSLEER. The CDR3 consists of 13 residues. The CDR3 DNA follows: TGCGCCAGCAGCCCCCGACCTGCTCATGAGCAGTTCTTC. Translating gives CASSPRPAHEQFF.

The V and J genes are TRBV2 and TRBJ1-4; TRBD1 agrees at 9 bases. V trimming: 7 bases; J trimming: 0 bases; junction bases outside the gene matches: 9. The CDR3 covers 17 residues. The V gene's germline CDR1 is SNHLY and CDR2 FYNNEI. The CDR3 DNA follows: TGTGCCAGCACCAGGACAGGGGTCCTTGCAACTAATGAAAAACTGTTTTTT. Its translation is CASTRTGVLATNEKLFF.

A few counts support this clone. The rearrangement links TRBV6-5 to TRBJ2-7; 11 nucleotides match TRBD1. The CDR3 extends over 16 amino acids. Germline V gene lookup returns CDR1 MNHEY and CDR2 SVGAGI. J gave up 1 base and V 2 bases, and 4 bases lay outside the gene matches. In DNA, the CDR3 is TGTGCCAGCAGTTACGAGGGACAGGGGGAATCCTACGAGCAGTACTTC. This gives the protein CASSYEGQGESYEQYF.

The chain is built from TRBV7-3 and TRBJ1-6; TRBD1 is a possible D gene (6 bases). CDR1 is SGHTA, CDR2 FQGTGA, per germline. With 8 bases removed from V and 7 bases from J, the gap between germline ends came to 15 bases. The CDR3 runs 14 residues. The CDR3 spells CASRYGTQNSPLHF. In nucleotides, the CDR3 is TGTGCCAGCCGTTACGGGACACAGAATTCACCCCTCCACTTT.

V usage is TRBV20-1 and J usage is TRBJ2-7; maybe TRBD1 (6 bases). V lost 3 bases, J lost 5 bases, and 14 bases lay in between. The length of the CDR3 is 13 residues. In germline, CDR1 is DFQATT, CDR2 SNEGSKA (reference sequence). The CDR3 DNA follows: TGCAGTGCTAGTGGGCAGGGGTATAACGAGCAGTACTTC. This codes for CSASGQGYNEQYF.